Listed here are 14 T cell receptor beta chains from one sample, sequenced in a study of blood T cells in healthy people across ages. The authors ran a second PCR of about 7 to 12 cycles using a sample-barcoded 5' primer and a J-beta primer mix. TCRdb re-analysed the 5' RACE reads in MiXCR, keeping a single row per CDR3 protein. This sample has some 1.5 million distinct CDR3 sequences; roughly 30% occur once, and the top ten carry over 7%. The sequenced material came from blood. The receptor set was obtained from a woman aged 25-40 years in good health.

On this clonotype: A much larger clone lies one base from this, so it may be a read error. The chain recombines TRBV15 with TRBJ2-3; D is possibly TRBD1 (6 bases). Germline CDR1 and CDR2: LNHNV and YYDKDF (reference sequence). The CDR3 spans 18 residues. As DNA, the CDR3 is TGTGCCACCAGCCTAGACAGGTCCCTATACACGCACACAGATACGCGGTATTTT. Translation: CATSLDRSLYTHTDTRYF.

The chain carries TRBV30 and TRBJ2-1, with D possibly being TRBD2 (5 bases). This CDR3 region has 14 residues. Germline V gives CDR1 GTSNPN, CDR2 SVGIG (reference sequence). The V end was cut by 3 bases, the J end by 7 bases, with 16 bases between. The CDR3 spells CAWSATNGINEQFF. CDR3 DNA sequence: TGTGCCTGGAGCGCGACTAACGGGATTAATGAGCAGTTCTTC. Drawing the rest from reference TRBV30 and TRBJ2-1, the complete variable domain is SQTIHQWPATLVQPVGSPLSLECTVEGTSNPNLYWYRQAAGRGLQLLFYSVGIGQISSEVPQNLSASRPQDRQFILSSKKLLLSDSGFYLCAWSATNGINEQFFGPGTRLTVL.

This clonotype was seen ten or more times. CDR3 sequence: CATRRDNQPQHF. The CDR3 DNA sequence: TGTGCCACGCGTAGGGACAATCAGCCCCAGCATTTT. V and J are TRBV10-3 and TRBJ1-5, with D hard to call. Trimming took 10 bases from V and 3 from J, leaving 10 bases between them. This CDR3 has 12 residues. The germline V gene has CDR1 ENHRY and CDR2 SYGVKD.

This chain joins TRBV7-6 and TRBJ2-1, with D maybe TRBD1 (5 bases). Trimming pared 7 bases from V and 5 bases from J, leaving 18 bases between. Germline V gene sequence: CDR1 SGHVS, CDR2 FNYEAQ. This CDR3 has 15 amino acids. The CDR3 protein is CASMEKWTKDNEQFF. The CDR3 DNA follows: TGTGCCAGCATGGAAAAGTGGACAAAAGACAATGAGCAGTTCTTC.

This clonotype has ten or more counts. J is TRBJ1-5 and V is TRBV15; D gene ambiguous. Trimming left V 0 bases short and J 4 bases short, with 1 base between. This CDR3 contains 12 residues. Germline V gene sequence: CDR1 LNHNV, CDR2 YYDKDF (reference sequence). CDR3 residues: CATSRDNQPQHF. CDR3 sequence (DNA): TGTGCCACCAGCAGAGATAATCAGCCCCAGCATTTT.

This clonotype was seen only a few times. The chain links TRBV7-2 to TRBJ2-7, with no clear D. CDR3 length equals 16 residues. Trimming cost V 1 base and J 0 bases, with 13 bases left between them. Germline lookup yields CDR1 SGHTA and CDR2 FQGNSA. The DNA for the CDR3 is TGTGCCAGCAGCTTAGGTGTGGGCCTAAGCTCCTACGAGCAGTACTTC. Its protein product is CASSLGVGLSSYEQYF.

This clonotype was seen many times. The chain links TRBV10-3 to TRBJ2-7; tentative D call: TRBD2 (5 bases). This CDR3 comprises 12 residues. V lost 2 bases and J 7 bases, leaving 9 bases between the germline ends. Germline V lookup: CDR1 ENHRY, CDR2 SYGVKD. Here the CDR3 DNA reads TGTGCCATCAGTGAGCTCTCGGGGGAGCAGTACTTC. The encoded protein is CAISELSGEQYF.

This sequence joins TRBV10-1 and TRBJ2-1; a weak D match, TRBD2 (6 bases). V was pared by 6 bases and J by 7 bases, with 22 bases between. This CDR3 has 16 residues. CDR1 is WNHNN and CDR2 is SYGVQD in the germline V gene (reference sequence). The chain's CDR3 is CASRPKLAGGRNEQFF. The CDR3 DNA reads as TGCGCCAGCAGGCCCAAACTAGCTGGAGGGCGGAATGAGCAGTTCTTC.

The table lists this clonotype with many counts. V and J are TRBV29-1 and TRBJ2-4; 8 bases are a match to TRBD2. Germline V gives CDR1 SQVTM, CDR2 ANQGSEA. CDR3 length equals 17 residues. J gave up 3 bases and V 2 bases, and 12 bases lay outside the gene matches. CDR3 nucleotides: TGCAGCGTTGAAACCCGGGAGGGATGGTATGGCAAAAACATTCAGTACTTC. It is translated as CSVETREGWYGKNIQYF.

The rearrangement joins TRBV6-5 to TRBJ2-5, with TRBD2 identical over 7 bases. Trimming cost V 2 bases and J 4 bases; bases outside gene matches: 7. This CDR3 spans 15 amino acids. The germline CDR1 and CDR2 sequences are MNHEY and SVGAGI. The CDR3 spells CASSYGGGFLETQYF. Here the CDR3 DNA reads TGTGCCAGCAGTTACGGGGGGGGGTTCTTAGAGACCCAGTACTTC.

The chain uses TRBV4-1 and TRBJ2-3, with 9 bases identical to TRBD2. V lost 1 base, J lost 2 bases, and 4 bases stayed unmatched. Germline assignment: CDR1 MGHRA and CDR2 YSYEKL. This CDR3 contains 16 residues. Written as DNA, the CDR3 is TGCGCCAGCAGCCAAGGGGCGGGGGGGTCCACAGATACGCAGTATTTT. This sequence encodes CASSQGAGGSTDTQYF.

This clonotype was counted many times. The chain uses TRBV12-3 or TRBV12-4 and TRBJ2-7; 8 positions match TRBD1. Trimming at V came to 3 bases and at J to 4 bases, leaving 8 bases not matched to a gene. The CDR3 has 15 residues. CDR3 DNA: TGTGCCAGCAGTTTCGGGGGACAGGCACAGTACGAGCAGTACTTC. It translates to CASSFGGQAQYEQYF.

A note on this clonotype: This sequence may be a read error, since a much larger clone differs from it by one base. J is TRBJ2-4 and V is TRBV7-2; possible D gene TRBD1, 6 bases. This CDR3 is built from 16 residues. Looked up from germline, CDR1 is SGHTA and CDR2 is FQGNSA. The CDR3 DNA sequence: TGTGCCCGCAGCTTAGGGCCGACAGGTTCCGAGGTTATTCAGTACTTC. It specifies CARSLGPTGSEVIQYF.

In DNA, the CDR3 is TGCGCCAGCAGCAAGGGACAGGCTAGCGGGGAGCTGTTTTTT. It specifies CASSKGQASGELFF. The V and J genes are TRBV5-1 and TRBJ2-2; 8 bases agree with TRBD1. V was clipped by 4 bases and J by 7 bases; unmatched bases: 6. This CDR3 has 14 amino acids. Germline V gene lookup returns CDR1 SGHRS and CDR2 YFSETQ.